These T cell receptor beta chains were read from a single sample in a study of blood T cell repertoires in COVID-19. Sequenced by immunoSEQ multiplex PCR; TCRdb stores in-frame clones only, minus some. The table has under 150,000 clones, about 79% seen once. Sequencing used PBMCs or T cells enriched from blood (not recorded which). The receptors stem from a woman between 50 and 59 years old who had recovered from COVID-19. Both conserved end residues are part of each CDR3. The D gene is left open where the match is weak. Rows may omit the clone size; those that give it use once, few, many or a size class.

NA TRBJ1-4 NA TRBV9 TGTGCCAGCAGCCCCGTTGGGGGCAAGGAAAAACTGTTTTTT CASSPVGGKEKLFF
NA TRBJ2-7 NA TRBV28 TGTGCCAGCAGTTCCTCGACAGTGGCGGGAAAAGACGAGCAGTACTTC CASSSSTVAGKDEQYF
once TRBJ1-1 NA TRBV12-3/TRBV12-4 TGTGCCAGCAGTTTTATCCCCGGCACTGAAGCTTTCTTT CASSFIPGTEAFF
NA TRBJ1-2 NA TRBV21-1 TGTGCCAGCACCCAAGGGGGTCTCTCCGGCTACACCTTC CASTQGGLSGYTF
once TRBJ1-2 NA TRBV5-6 TGTGCCAGCAGCCTTCCCTCCGGGAACTATGGCTACACCTTC CASSLPSGNYGYTF
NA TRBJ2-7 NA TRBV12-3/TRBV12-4 TGTGCCAGCAGTTTTATGGGGCAGTACGAGCAGTACTTC CASSFMGQYEQYF
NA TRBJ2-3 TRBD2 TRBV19 TGTGCCAGTAGCCTGTCACTAGCGGGAGTCACAGATACGCAGTATTTT CASSLSLAGVTDTQYF
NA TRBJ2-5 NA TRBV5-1 TGCGCCAGCAAGGAGGAGACCCAGTACTTC CASKEETQYF
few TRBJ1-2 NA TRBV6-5 TGTGCCAGCACGGCAGTCGAGGGCTATGGCTACACCTTC CASTAVEGYGYTF
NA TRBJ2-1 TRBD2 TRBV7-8 TGTGCCAGCCACCCGGGGGGGAACAATGAGCAGTTCTTC CASHPGGNNEQFF